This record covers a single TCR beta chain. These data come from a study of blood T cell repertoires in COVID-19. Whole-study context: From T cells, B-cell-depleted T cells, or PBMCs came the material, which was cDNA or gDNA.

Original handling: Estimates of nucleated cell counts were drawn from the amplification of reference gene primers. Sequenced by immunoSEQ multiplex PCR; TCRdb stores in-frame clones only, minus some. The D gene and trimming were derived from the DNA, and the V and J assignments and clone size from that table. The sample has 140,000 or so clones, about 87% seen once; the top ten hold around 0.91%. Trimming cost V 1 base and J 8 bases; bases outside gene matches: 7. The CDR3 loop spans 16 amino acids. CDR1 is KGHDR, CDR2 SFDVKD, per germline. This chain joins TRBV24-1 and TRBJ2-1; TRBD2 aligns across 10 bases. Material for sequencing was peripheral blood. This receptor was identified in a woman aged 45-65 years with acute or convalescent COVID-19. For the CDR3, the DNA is TGTGCCACCAGTGATTTTCTAGCGGGAGTTAGTTATGAGCAGTTCTTC. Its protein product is CATSDFLAGVSYEQFF.